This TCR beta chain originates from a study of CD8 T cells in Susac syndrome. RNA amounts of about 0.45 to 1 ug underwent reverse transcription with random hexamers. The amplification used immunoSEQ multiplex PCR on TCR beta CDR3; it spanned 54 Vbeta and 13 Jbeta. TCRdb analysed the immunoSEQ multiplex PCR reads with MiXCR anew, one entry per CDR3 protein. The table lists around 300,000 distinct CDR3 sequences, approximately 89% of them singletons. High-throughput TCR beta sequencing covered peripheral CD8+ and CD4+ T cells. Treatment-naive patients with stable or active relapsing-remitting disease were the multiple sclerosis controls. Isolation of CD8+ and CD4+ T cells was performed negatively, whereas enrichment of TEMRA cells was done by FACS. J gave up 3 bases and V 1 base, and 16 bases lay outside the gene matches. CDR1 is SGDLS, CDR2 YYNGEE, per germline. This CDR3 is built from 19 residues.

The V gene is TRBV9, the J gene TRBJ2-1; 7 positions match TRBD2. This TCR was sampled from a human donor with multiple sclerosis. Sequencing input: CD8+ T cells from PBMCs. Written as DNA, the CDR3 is TGTGCCAGCAGCGTAAATCCCGGGGGGTTGGCGGGGGTCTACAATGAGCAGTTCTTC. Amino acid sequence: CASSVNPGGLAGVYNEQFF.